Listed below are T cell receptor beta chains from one sample, sequenced in a study of CDR3 diversity in severe acne. One entry per CDR3 protein, called by TCRdb with MiXCR from the PCR reads. This repertoire shows about 85,000 distinct CDR3 sequences, about 48% found once; its top ten account for around 10%. The sequencing input was blood. All receptors come from a male donor in good health, serving as a control. CDR3s include the opening cysteine and the closing phenylalanine or tryptophan. The D gene is left open where the match is weak. Not all rows give a size; the values are once, few, many and, for expanded clones, a class.

v_call	d_call	clone_size	j_call	cdr3_nt	cdr3_aa
TRBV11-3	-	-	TRBJ2-7	TGTGCCGGCAGCCCGGGCTTCGAGCAGTACTTC	CAGSPGFEQYF
TRBV5-8	-	few	TRBJ2-5	TGTGCCAGCAGCTCCCGGGACCTTCCGTCCCAAGAGACCCAGTACTTC	CASSSRDLPSQETQYF
TRBV5-4	-	-	TRBJ2-7	TGTGCCAGCAGCTTGAGAGGCCATAGCTACGAGCAGTACTTC	CASSLRGHSYEQYF
TRBV24-1	-	few	TRBJ2-7	TGTGCCACCAGTGAGGGGTTCGAGCAGTACTTC	CATSEGFEQYF
TRBV3-1	TRBD1	-	TRBJ2-6	TGTGCCAGCAGCCAGAGGACAGGGTCTGGGGCCAACGTCCTGACTTTC	CASSQRTGSGANVLTF
TRBV7-6	-	many	TRBJ1-4	TGTGCCAGCAGCTTACTTTCAAACCAGGAAAAACTGTTTTTT	CASSLLSNQEKLFF
TRBV5-4	-	-	TRBJ2-7	TGTGCCAGCAGCCCGGGACTCGGGGAGAGGAGCTCCTACGAGCAGTACTTC	CASSPGLGERSSYEQYF
TRBV6-1	-	few	TRBJ2-5	TGTGCCAGCGACAGGTTGGTGGAGACCCAGTACTTC	CASDRLVETQYF
TRBV7-7	-	few	TRBJ2-7	TGTGCTAGCAGCTTAGTTCAGCAAGGCGAGCAGTACTTC	CASSLVQQGEQYF
TRBV9	TRBD1	many	TRBJ2-7	TGTGCCAGCAGCGTATCTGGGACAGGGGGCTCCGAGCAGTACTTC	CASSVSGTGGSEQYF
TRBV6-4	TRBD2	many	TRBJ2-3	TGTGCCAGCAGTGACTCGCGGGAGCTCACAGATACGCAGTATTTT	CASSDSRELTDTQYF
TRBV29-1	-	-	TRBJ1-1	TGCAGCATTGAAGGACAGTTGAACACTGAAGCTTTCTTT	CSIEGQLNTEAFF
TRBV2	TRBD1	-	TRBJ1-2	TGTGCCAGCACCCGACAGGGGATAGGGTATGGCTACACCTTC	CASTRQGIGYGYTF
TRBV25-1	TRBD1	-	TRBJ1-4	TGTGCCGGCCGGTGGGACAGAGAAAAGACTAATGGAAAACTGTTTTTT	CAGRWDREKTNGKLFF
TRBV7-2	TRBD2	-	TRBJ2-7	TGTGCCAGCAGCTTAGTTGGCGGGAGACTCTACGAGCAGTACTTC	CASSLVGGRLYEQYF
TRBV5-1	-	-	TRBJ1-3	TGCGCCAGCAGCCGGGACATCTCCTCTGGAAACACCATATATTTT	CASSRDISSGNTIYF
TRBV10-3	TRBD1	medium-sized	TRBJ2-1	TGTGCCATCAGTGATTTCAGGGGGCCAAACGGCGATGAGCAGTTCTTC	CAISDFRGPNGDEQFF
TRBV5-1	-	-	TRBJ1-1	TGCGCCAGCAGCTTGGTGCTCCCTAACGCTGAAGCTTTCTTT	CASSLVLPNAEAFF
TRBV2	TRBD1	-	TRBJ1-2	TGTGCCAGCAGTGGGACAGGGATCTATGGCTACACCTTC	CASSGTGIYGYTF
TRBV11-2	TRBD2	-	TRBJ2-3	TGTGCCAGCAGCTTTAGCGGGCGCACAGATACGCAGTATTTT	CASSFSGRTDTQYF
TRBV14	-	-	TRBJ1-1	TGTGCCAGGACGAGGGGAGCTGAAGCTTTCTTT	CARTRGAEAFF